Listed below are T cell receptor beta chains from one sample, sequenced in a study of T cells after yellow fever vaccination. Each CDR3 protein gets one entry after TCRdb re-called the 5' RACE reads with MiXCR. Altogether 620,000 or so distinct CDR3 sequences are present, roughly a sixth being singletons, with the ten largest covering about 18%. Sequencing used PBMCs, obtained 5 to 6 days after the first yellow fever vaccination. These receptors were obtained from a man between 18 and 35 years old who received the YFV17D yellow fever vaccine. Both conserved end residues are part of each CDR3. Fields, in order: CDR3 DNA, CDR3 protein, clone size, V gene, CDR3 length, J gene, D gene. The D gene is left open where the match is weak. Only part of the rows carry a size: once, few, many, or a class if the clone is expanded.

TGTGCCAGCAGCGATCCAGCGGCGCAAGAGACCCAGTACTTC	CASSDPAAQETQYF	-	TRBV9	14	TRBJ2-5	-
TGCGCCAGCAGCCAATCTAGCATCGCCTACAATGAGCAGTTCTTC	CASSQSSIAYNEQFF	few	TRBV4-3	15	TRBJ2-1	-
TGTGCCAGCAGTGAATGGAGGACCGGGGGTGGGGAGCAGTTCTTC	CASSEWRTGGGEQFF	-	TRBV25-1	15	TRBJ2-1	-
TGTGCCAGCAGCTTTGGGGCGGGGGGGCCGAGGTCAGATACGCAGTATTTT	CASSFGAGGPRSDTQYF	few	TRBV7-2	17	TRBJ2-3	TRBD2
TGTGCCAGCAGTTTTGGAGGGTTGGATACGCAGTATTTT	CASSFGGLDTQYF	-	TRBV27	13	TRBJ2-3	-
TGTACCATCAGTTTCCGCGGGGGGGCCGTTAGAAGCACAGATACGCAGTATTTT	CTISFRGGAVRSTDTQYF	-	TRAV18	18	TRBJ2-3	TRBD2
TGTGCCAGCAGCCAAGACAATAGCAATCAGCCCCAGCATTTT	CASSQDNSNQPQHF	few	TRBV11-2	14	TRBJ1-5	-
TGTGCCAGCAGTTGGATCGACGAGCAGTACTTC	CASSWIDEQYF	-	TRBV2	11	TRBJ2-7	-
TGCAGTGCTACAGAGAACACTGAAGCTTTCTTT	CSATENTEAFF	few	TRBV20-1	11	TRBJ1-1	-
TGTGCCAGCAGCTTCCAGCGGGGTCCCCACTACGAGCAGTACTTC	CASSFQRGPHYEQYF	few	TRBV5-5	15	TRBJ2-7	TRBD2
TGTGCCAGCAGCCCAGACTACCTTAGTACAGATACGCAGTATTTT	CASSPDYLSTDTQYF	-	TRBV7-2	15	TRBJ2-3	-
TGTGCCAGCAGTTATGACAGGGCCGGGGAGCTGTTTTTT	CASSYDRAGELFF	-	TRBV5-4	13	TRBJ2-2	TRBD1
TGCAGTGCTAGAGATGGACAGTGGGCCGCCCAGCATTTT	CSARDGQWAAQHF	-	TRBV20-1	13	TRBJ1-5	-
TGTGCCAGCAGTGGAACAGGAGGGGCAGATACGCAGTATTTT	CASSGTGGADTQYF	few	TRBV2	14	TRBJ2-3	-
TGTGCCAGCAGCCCCGCCCCGGACACCATATATTTT	CASSPAPDTIYF	-	TRBV7-9	12	TRBJ1-3	-
TGTGCCAGCACCTTGGGACTTGCCTATGGCTACACCTTC	CASTLGLAYGYTF	few	TRBV12-3/TRBV12-4	13	TRBJ1-2	-
TGTGCCAGCAGACCCGGGAGCACCCCCACAGATACGCAGTATTTT	CASRPGSTPTDTQYF	many	TRBV12-3/TRBV12-4	15	TRBJ2-3	-
TGTGCCAGCAGCTTGGACGGTGCACGGGCAGATACGCAGTATTTT	CASSLDGARADTQYF	few	TRBV9	15	TRBJ2-3	-
TGTGCCAGCTCACTGGGCTCCTCTGGAAACACCATGTATTTT	CASSLGSSGNTMYF	-	TRBV18	14	TRBJ1-3	-
TGTGCCAGCAGCCAAGATACGGCCCAAGAGACCCAGTACTTC	CASSQDTAQETQYF	-	TRBV3-1	14	TRBJ2-5	-
TGTGCCAGCAGTTACTCTGCAGGGATGAACACTGAAGCTTTCTTT	CASSYSAGMNTEAFF	-	TRBV6-5	15	TRBJ1-1	-
TGCAGTGCTAGATGGGACAGGGTCGCGTACAATGAGCAGTTCTTC	CSARWDRVAYNEQFF	few	TRBV20-1	15	TRBJ2-1	TRBD1
TGTGCCAGCAGTTACAGAACCAGGGAGGTGATATCGCAGTATTTT	CASSYRTREVISQYF	few	TRBV6-5	15	TRBJ2-3	-
TGTGCCAGCAGTGCTCCAGGGGCGTACCAAGAGACCCAGTACTTC	CASSAPGAYQETQYF	-	TRBV25-1	15	TRBJ2-5	-
TGTGCCAGCAACATGGCGCATTCACCCCTCCACTTT	CASNMAHSPLHF	-	TRBV6-2/TRBV6-3	12	TRBJ1-6	-
TGTGCCAGCAGCCTTTCGGGGCAGGGGCATAACACTGAAGCTTTCTTT	CASSLSGQGHNTEAFF	-	TRBV16	16	TRBJ1-1	-
TGTGCCAGCAGTTACGGTCCGCCCGACACCGGGGAGCTGTTTTTT	CASSYGPPDTGELFF	few	TRBV6-5	15	TRBJ2-2	-
TGTGCCAGCAGCCTACTCCCACGGGAATTCAAAGATACGCAGTATTTT	CASSLLPREFKDTQYF	few	TRBV7-6	16	TRBJ2-3	-
TGTGCCATCAGTGAGTCGGCGGGGGAGTACCAAGAGACCCAGTACTTC	CAISESAGEYQETQYF	few	TRBV10-3	16	TRBJ2-5	TRBD2
TGTGCCAGCAGCTCGGCCGTGGCCCAGTACTTC	CASSSAVAQYF	few	TRBV7-9	11	TRBJ2-5	-
TGTGCCAGCAGCTTAGGAGTCTCTTCGGCAACTAATGAAAAACTGTTTTTT	CASSLGVSSATNEKLFF	-	TRBV7-9	17	TRBJ1-4	-
TGCAGTGCTGGACTAGCGGGCGGAGAGACCCAGTACTTC	CSAGLAGGETQYF	few	TRBV20-1	13	TRBJ2-5	TRBD2
TGTGCCAGCAGCCAATTTGCCGGGAGCAGCCCCGGGGAGCTGTTTTTT	CASSQFAGSSPGELFF	-	TRBV3-1	16	TRBJ2-2	-
TGTGCCAGCAGCCAAGATCCCCTAGGTGGCGGGGGAAACCAAGAGACCCAGTACTTC	CASSQDPLGGGGNQETQYF	-	TRBV3-1	19	TRBJ2-5	TRBD2
TGTGCCAGCAGCCCCCGGGAGGGGGGAAAACTGTTTTTT	CASSPREGGKLFF	-	TRBV14	13	TRBJ1-4	-
TGTGCCAGCAGCCGTGCCGGGACAGCGAACACTGAAGCTTTCTTT	CASSRAGTANTEAFF	-	TRBV7-9	15	TRBJ1-1	TRBD1
TGTGCCAGCAGCCCCCTTCCGGCAGAAGCTTTCTTT	CASSPLPAEAFF	-	TRBV7-9	12	TRBJ1-1	-
TGTGCCAGCAGGGAGGGGGGCACCGAGCAGTACTTC	CASREGGTEQYF	-	TRBV2	12	TRBJ2-7	-
TGCGCCAGCAGCCAAGAAGGCGGCACTTGGGAGACCCAGTACTTC	CASSQEGGTWETQYF	-	TRBV4-3	15	TRBJ2-5	-
TGTGCCAGCAGCTTAGAAATCACAGATACGCAGTATTTT	CASSLEITDTQYF	few	TRBV7-2	13	TRBJ2-3	-
TGTGCCAGCGGTAGAGGGCGGGCTGAAGCTTTCTTT	CASGRGRAEAFF	-	TRBV6-1	12	TRBJ1-1	-
TGTGCCAGCAGCTTATCCCCAGGGCAAGGAACTGAAGCTTTCTTT	CASSLSPGQGTEAFF	-	TRBV7-9	15	TRBJ1-1	-
TGTGCCACCAGCAGCAGGGGACAGGGGCAAGGCTACACCTTC	CATSSRGQGQGYTF	-	TRBV15	14	TRBJ1-2	TRBD1
TGCAGTGCTAGAGTTCAACAGGGTGTTGGTTCACCCCTCCACTTT	CSARVQQGVGSPLHF	many	TRBV20-1	15	TRBJ1-6	-
TGTGCCAGCAGTTACGACGGGATTCGGTCACCCCTCCACTTT	CASSYDGIRSPLHF	few	TRBV6-5	14	TRBJ1-6	-
TGTGCCAGCAGCCGAGGGACTAGCGGGCTTTTCGCGAACACCGGGGAGCTGTTTTTT	CASSRGTSGLFANTGELFF	few	TRBV6-2/TRBV6-3	19	TRBJ2-2	TRBD2
TGTGCCAGCAGTTCCTCCGGGACAGGGGGCTGGGTCTATGGCTACACCTTC	CASSSSGTGGWVYGYTF	few	TRBV28	17	TRBJ1-2	TRBD1
TGTGCCAGCAGCCTAGGAGCGGAGACCCAGTACTTC	CASSLGAETQYF	many	TRBV7-8	12	TRBJ2-5	-
TGCGCCAGCAGCCGGGACCTCGGTGCTGGAAACACCATATATTTT	CASSRDLGAGNTIYF	few	TRBV4-3	15	TRBJ1-3	-
TGCGCCAGCAGCGTGTGGACAGGGCGGGGCACCGGGGAGCTGTTTTTT	CASSVWTGRGTGELFF	-	TRBV5-1	16	TRBJ2-2	TRBD1